These 31 T cell receptor beta chains were sequenced from one sample in a study of vaccination effects on CD4 cells after COVID-19. The antigens of these receptors remain unknown. This table comes from immunoSEQ multiplex PCR, and its TCRdb copy is limited to in-frame clones, with some not included. The table shows tens of thousands of clones, with 70% to 75% occurring only once. Prior to sequencing, the ViraFEST assay stimulated PBMC with viral peptide pools, which expanded the antigen-specific CD4+ T cells. Having been cultured for less than 12 days, the cells underwent CD4+ T cell isolation. Vaccination of participants consisted of two doses of either the BNT162b2 or mRNA-1273 vaccine. The sequenced sample was CD4+ T cells from PBMCs cultured with HCoV-NL63 spike peptides, obtained after COVID-19 vaccination. The receptors here all came from a human donor who received a COVID-19 vaccine.

V usage is TRBV5-8 and J usage is TRBJ2-3; D unclear. V gave up 2 bases and J gave up 0 bases, with 7 bases separating them. Germline V CDR1 and CDR2: SGHTS, YDEGEE. The CDR3 has 14 residues. CDR3 nucleotides: TGTGCCAGCAGCTTTAGCAGTAGCACAGATACGCAGTATTTT. Its translation is CASSFSSSTDTQYF.

The gene calls are TRBV5-1 and TRBJ1-1, with 10 nucleotides matching TRBD1. Germline V gene sequence: CDR1 SGHRS, CDR2 YFSETQ. The CDR3 consists of 16 residues. The V segment lost 5 bases and the J segment 4 bases; nucleotides outside the gene matches: 11. The CDR3 nucleotides read TGCGCCAGCAGACCGGCGGGACAGGGGACGAGCACTGAAGCTTTCTTT. It translates to CASRPAGQGTSTEAFF.

This sequence joins TRBV25-1 and TRBJ2-3, with D possibly being TRBD1 (6 bases). The V and J ends lost 9 bases and 3 bases respectively, with 10 bases between them. The CDR3 runs 12 residues. CDR1 MGHDK and CDR2 SYGVNS come from the germline V gene. In DNA, the CDR3 is TGTGCCAGTAAAACAGGGACAGATACGCAGTATTTT. This sequence encodes CASKTGTDTQYF. Using reference TRBV25-1 and TRBJ2-3 for the parts outside the CDR3, the full variable domain is EADIYQTPRYLVIGTGKKITLECSQTMGHDKMYWYQQDPGMELHLIHYSYGVNSTEKGDLSSESTVSRIRTEHFPLTLESARPSHTSQYLCASKTGTDTQYFGPGTRLTVL.

This clone has a handful of counts. The gene calls are TRBV19 and TRBJ1-4, with D perhaps TRBD1 (5 bases). The CDR3 runs to 13 residues. Germline V gene sequence: CDR1 LNHDA, CDR2 SQIVND (reference sequence). The germline V and J ends were trimmed by 3 bases and 8 bases, with 10 bases remaining between them. This chain's CDR3 is CASSMGVGEKLFF. In DNA, the CDR3 is TGTGCCAGTAGTATGGGGGTAGGCGAAAAACTGTTTTTT. The variable domain in full, completed from reference TRBV19 and TRBJ1-4, reads DGGITQSPKYLFRKEGQNVTLSCEQNLNHDAMYWYRQDPGQGLRLIYYSQIVNDFQKGDIAEGYSVSREKKESFPLTVTSAQKNPTAFYLCASSMGVGEKLFFGSGTQLSVL.

This clone turned up a few times. This chain uses TRBV19 with TRBJ2-6; D might be TRBD2 (6 bases). Germline-derived CDR1 and CDR2 are LNHDA and SQIVND (reference sequence). This CDR3 is 17 amino acids long. Trimming cost V 6 bases and J 0 bases, with 15 bases left between them. CDR3 loop: CASRGDLEGSGANVLTF. As DNA, the CDR3 is TGTGCCAGTAGGGGGGATTTGGAGGGCTCTGGGGCCAACGTCCTGACTTTC. Full variable domain (outside the CDR3, taken from reference TRBV19 and TRBJ2-6): DGGITQSPKYLFRKEGQNVTLSCEQNLNHDAMYWYRQDPGQGLRLIYYSQIVNDFQKGDIAEGYSVSREKKESFPLTVTSAQKNPTAFYLCASRGDLEGSGANVLTFGAGSRLTVL.

The genes are TRBV29-1 and TRBJ2-3, with 7 bases aligning to TRBD2. This CDR3 has 13 residues. Germline-derived CDR1 and CDR2 are SQVTM and ANQGSEA. DNA for the CDR3: TGCAGTGCTAGCGGAATCAGCACAGATACGCAGTATTTT. Translated, it gives CSASGISTDTQYF.

This rearrangement joins TRBV4-1 to TRBJ2-1; the D gene could be TRBD1 or TRBD2 (5 bases each). This CDR3 comprises 15 residues. Germline loops: CDR1 MGHRA, CDR2 YSYEKL. V was shortened by 0 bases and J by 5 bases, with 11 bases between the two germline ends. In nucleotides, the CDR3 is TGCGCCAGCAGCCAAGATACTGGGGACGACAATGAGCAGTTCTTC. Amino acid sequence: CASSQDTGDDNEQFF.

The chain employs TRBV7-9 and TRBJ1-2; perhaps TRBD1 as D (6 bases). V gave up 2 bases and J gave up 1 base, with 11 bases separating them. Germline loops: CDR1 SEHNR, CDR2 FQNEAQ (reference sequence). The CDR3 contains 15 residues. Here the CDR3 reads CASSLRGASNYGYTF. CDR3 coding DNA: TGTGCCAGCAGCTTAAGGGGGGCAAGTAACTATGGCTACACCTTC. The variable domain in full, with the rest retrieved from reference TRBV7-9 and TRBJ1-2, is DTGVSQNPRHKITKRGQNVTFRCDPISEHNRLYWYRQTLGQGPEFLTYFQNEAQLEKSRLLSDRFSAERPKGSFSTLEIQRTEQGDSAMYLCASSLRGASNYGYTFGSGTRLTVV.

The chain couples TRBV10-3 to TRBJ2-1; possibly TRBD2 for D (7 bases). Trimming shortened V by 7 bases and J by 4 bases, and 14 bases separated the two germline ends. CDR3 length: 14 residues. Germline V lookup: CDR1 ENHRY, CDR2 SYGVKD. CDR3 DNA: TGTGCCATCATGGGGGGGGGCGATTACAATGAGCAGTTCTTC. Translated: CAIMGGGDYNEQFF.

As DNA, the CDR3 is TGTGCCAGCAGGACCACAGATACGCAGTATTTT. Translation gives CASRTTDTQYF. The rearrangement uses TRBV12-3 or TRBV12-4 and TRBJ2-3; no definite D call. The CDR3 is 11 amino acids. V was clipped by 6 bases and J by 2 bases, with 3 bases between them.

This sequence joins TRBV5-1 and TRBJ2-3; 7 bases match TRBD1. V trimming: 0 bases; J trimming: 6 bases; junction bases outside the gene matches: 7. This CDR3 is built from 15 residues. Germline V gives CDR1 SGHRS, CDR2 YFSETQ. Here the CDR3 reads CASSLEGGLMDTQYF. CDR3 bases: TGCGCCAGCAGCTTGGAAGGGGGCCTTATGGATACGCAGTATTTT.

The chain has TRBV2 and TRBJ2-2, with 12 bases that match TRBD2. The V gene's germline CDR1 is SNHLY and CDR2 FYNNEI. The CDR3 is 15 amino acids. Unmatched junction bases numbered 3, after V lost 4 bases and J lost 6 bases. The CDR3 nucleotides are TGTGCCAGCAGTGTCGGACTAGCGGGGCCCGGGGAGCTGTTTTTT. Amino acids: CASSVGLAGPGELFF.

This clone was seen more than once but under ten times. The chain is built from TRBV12-5 and TRBJ2-2, with a tentative D call TRBD1 (5 bases). V lost 3 bases, J lost 6 bases, and 14 bases lay in between. The CDR3 loop spans 15 amino acids. The germline CDR1 and CDR2 sequences are LGHNT and FRNRAP. The CDR3 sequence: CASGFEAGLAGELFF. The CDR3 region has the DNA TGTGCTAGTGGTTTCGAGGCAGGGTTGGCCGGGGAGCTGTTTTTT.

This CDR3 is CATSDRDRGTGELFF. CDR3 sequence (DNA): TGTGCCACCAGTGATCGGGACAGGGGCACCGGGGAGCTGTTTTTT. The V gene is TRBV24-1, the J gene TRBJ2-2; 10 nucleotides line up with TRBD1. Trimming removed 3 bases from V and 4 bases from J; junction bases left unmatched: 1. CDR1 is KGHDR, CDR2 SFDVKD, per germline. The CDR3 is 15 amino acids.

The chain couples TRBV14 to TRBJ1-1, with TRBD1 identical over 8 bases. J lost 2 bases, V lost 3 bases, and 5 bases had no gene match. The CDR3 totals 15 residues. Germline assignment: CDR1 SGHDN and CDR2 FVKESK. The CDR3 bases are TGTGCCAGCAGCCATCTACAGGGGGGAAACACTGAAGCTTTCTTT. It translates to CASSHLQGGNTEAFF.

The rearrangement links TRBV5-4 to TRBJ2-7, with unresolved D. Germline V gene data show CDR1 as SGHNT and CDR2 as YYREEE (reference sequence). V was trimmed by 4 bases and J by 0 bases, leaving 14 bases between them. The CDR3 loop spans 15 amino acids. CDR3 sequence reads: CASSPSTSLSYEQYF. As DNA, the CDR3 is TGTGCCAGCAGCCCGTCCACCAGTCTCTCCTACGAGCAGTACTTC.

The J gene is TRBJ2-1, the V gene TRBV5-1; D is unresolved. From germline, CDR1 is SGHRS and CDR2 YFSETQ. The CDR3 length is 16 residues. Trimming took 0 bases from V and 0 from J, leaving 10 bases between them. The CDR3 sequence is CASSLVGESSYNEQFF. The CDR3 DNA is TGCGCCAGCAGCTTGGTTGGGGAAAGCTCCTACAATGAGCAGTTCTTC. The full variable domain, with the rest looked up from reference TRBV5-1 and TRBJ2-1, is KAGVTQTPRYLIKTRGQQVTLSCSPISGHRSVSWYQQTPGQGLQFLFEYFSETQRNKGNFPGRFSGRQFSNSRSEMNVSTLELGDSALYLCASSLVGESSYNEQFFGPGTRLTVL.

This clone appeared a few times. The genes are TRBV5-4 and TRBJ2-7; 11 bases align to TRBD2. CDR1 SGHNT and CDR2 YYREEE come from the germline V gene (reference sequence). V lost 4 bases and J lost 6; bases outside the gene matches: 15. The CDR3 length is 17 residues. In DNA form, the CDR3 reads TGTGCCAGCAGCCCTCACTGGGCTAGCGGGAGGTGGCTCGAGCAGTACTTC. It encodes CASSPHWASGRWLEQYF.

This chain connects TRBV25-1 to TRBJ2-1, with TRBD2 matching over 11 bases. Germline values: CDR1 MGHDK, CDR2 SYGVNS. This CDR3 spans 15 amino acids. Germline trimming cut 6 bases from V and 0 bases from J; bases unmatched to any gene: 1. CDR3 nucleotide sequence: TGTGCCAGCAGCACTAGCGGGAGCTCCTACAATGAGCAGTTCTTC. It specifies CASSTSGSSYNEQFF.

V usage is TRBV10-2 and J usage is TRBJ1-5, with a tentative D call TRBD1 (5 bases). The CDR3 has 14 amino acids. With 2 bases removed from V and 3 bases from J, the gap between germline ends came to 8 bases. Germline V gives CDR1 WSHSY, CDR2 SAAADI. CDR3 in DNA: TGCGCCAGCAGTGAGACAGGCCTCAATCAGCCCCAGCATTTT. Amino acids: CASSETGLNQPQHF.

The V and J genes are TRBV11-2 and TRBJ1-3; no clear D gene. The germline V gene encodes CDR1 SGHAT and CDR2 FQNNGV. CDR3 length: 17 residues. V lost 6 bases, J lost 1 base, and 19 bases lay in between. CDR3 sequence: CASRRTRDFISGNTIYF. The CDR3 coding sequence is TGTGCCAGCAGAAGAACAAGGGATTTTATTTCTGGAAACACCATATATTTT.

This clone is a singleton in its sample. The CDR3 nucleotides are TGCGCCAGCAATGGACAGGGTTGGGCCGGGAATGAGCAGTTCTTC. Its protein is CASNGQGWAGNEQFF. V is TRBV5-1 and J is TRBJ2-1; 8 bases fit TRBD1. Germline CDR1 and CDR2: SGHRS and YFSETQ. This CDR3 region has 15 residues. V shed 6 bases, J shed 7 bases, and the junction held 12 bases outside the gene matches.

This chain uses TRBV11-3 with TRBJ2-2; D remains ambiguous. Trimming removed 4 bases from V and 5 bases from J, with 14 bases in between. From germline, CDR1 is SGHNT and CDR2 YENEEA. The CDR3 runs to 15 residues. Here the CDR3 DNA reads TGTGCCAGCAGCTCCGTGCTGGTGCGGACCGGGGAGCTGTTTTTT. Protein sequence: CASSSVLVRTGELFF.

The chain is built from TRBV19 and TRBJ2-7; the D gene is possibly TRBD1 (6 bases). The ends were cut back, 6 bases at V and 2 bases at J, with 14 bases in the middle. In germline, CDR1 is LNHDA, CDR2 SQIVND (reference sequence). The CDR3 runs 14 residues. CDR3 amino acids: CASSTAAGAYEQYF. In DNA, the CDR3 is TGTGCCAGTAGCACCGCGGCAGGGGCCTACGAGCAGTACTTC.

The V call is TRBV6-6, the J call TRBJ1-2; 7 positions agree with TRBD1. The germline gives CDR1 MNHNY, CDR2 SVGAGI (reference sequence). The CDR3 sequence is 13 residues long. J gave up 4 bases and V 5 bases, and 4 bases lay outside the gene matches. For the CDR3, the DNA is TGTGCCAGCAGTCAAGACAGGGTCTATGGCTACACCTTC. Translation: CASSQDRVYGYTF.

This clone was observed once. V and J are TRBV5-1 and TRBJ2-7, with 11 bases that match TRBD1. The CDR3 covers 15 residues. Germline values: CDR1 SGHRS, CDR2 YFSETQ. After removal of 4 bases from V and 2 bases from J, the junction contained 5 bases not matched to a gene. The CDR3 loop is CASSAGQGATYEQYF. DNA for the CDR3: TGCGCCAGCAGCGCCGGACAGGGGGCGACCTACGAGCAGTACTTC.

About this clone: A junction end diverges from the germline sequence, so it may reflect a read error. The J gene is TRBJ2-5, the V gene TRBV11-2, with D perhaps matching TRBD1 or TRBD2 (5 bases each). CDR3 size: 14 residues. Germline V CDR1 and CDR2: SGHAT, FQNNGV. CDR3 sequence: CASSLEPGPHLGDF. CDR3 bases: TGTGCCAGCAGCTTGGAACCGGGACCTCACCTCGGGGACTTC.

The V gene is TRBV5-1, the J gene TRBJ1-2; 11 positions agree with TRBD1. The V gene end was trimmed by 4 bases and the J gene end by 6 bases; junction bases not matched to a gene: 17. This CDR3 comprises 18 residues. Germline lookup yields CDR1 SGHRS and CDR2 YFSETQ. This CDR3 reads CASSPTRTGQGALDGYTF. In DNA form, the CDR3 reads TGCGCCAGCAGCCCTACCAGAACAGGACAGGGGGCCCTAGATGGCTACACCTTC. The entire variable domain, with the rest obtained from reference TRBV5-1 and TRBJ1-2, is as follows: KAGVTQTPRYLIKTRGQQVTLSCSPISGHRSVSWYQQTPGQGLQFLFEYFSETQRNKGNFPGRFSGRQFSNSRSEMNVSTLELGDSALYLCASSPTRTGQGALDGYTFGSGTRLTVV.

V is TRBV7-9 and J is TRBJ1-2; D is unclear. In germline, CDR1 is SEHNR, CDR2 FQNEAQ (reference sequence). The CDR3 covers 13 residues. Trimming shortened V by 3 bases and J by 0 bases, and 5 bases separated the two germline ends. The CDR3 reads CASSLGTNYGYTF. The CDR3 DNA is TGTGCCAGCAGCTTGGGAACTAACTATGGCTACACCTTC. The variable domain in full, with the rest retrieved from reference TRBV7-9 and TRBJ1-2, is DTGVSQNPRHKITKRGQNVTFRCDPISEHNRLYWYRQTLGQGPEFLTYFQNEAQLEKSRLLSDRFSAERPKGSFSTLEIQRTEQGDSAMYLCASSLGTNYGYTFGSGTRLTVV.

The J gene is TRBJ2-5, the V gene TRBV7-7; 7 nucleotides line up with TRBD1. Germline V gives CDR1 SSHAT, CDR2 FNYEAQ (reference sequence). This CDR3 has 13 residues. V trimming: 4 bases; J trimming: 2 bases; junction bases outside the gene matches: 1. The CDR3 DNA sequence: TGTGCCAGCAGCTCGGACAGGCAAGAGACCCAGTACTTC. It specifies CASSSDRQETQYF.

About this clone: The same CDR3 can be traced to other DNA sequences in this sample. This chain joins TRBV10-3 and TRBJ2-7; 7 positions agree with TRBD2. Germline loops: CDR1 ENHRY, CDR2 SYGVKD. CDR3 size: 15 residues. The trim removed 2 bases at V and 3 bases at J, leaving 7 bases unmatched. The CDR3 region has the DNA TGTGCCATCAGTGAGGGAAGCGGGGAAAACTACGAGCAGTACTTC. Its translation: CAISEGSGENYEQYF.